One sample yielded the 10 T cell receptor beta chains listed below, sequenced in a study of blood T cell repertoires in COVID-19. Assay used: immunoSEQ multiplex PCR; TCRdb lists only in-frame clones, some missing. The table lists over 200,000 clones, less than 85% of them singletons, with about 17% in the top ten. The sample was PBMCs or T cells enriched from blood (not recorded which). The receptor set was obtained from a middle-aged man who had recovered from COVID-19.

This chain links TRBV13 with TRBJ1-2; 7 bases align to TRBD1. The CDR3 loop spans 14 amino acids. The germline CDR1 and CDR2 sequences are PRHDT and FYEKMQ (reference sequence). V shed 4 bases and J 3 bases; nucleotides not matched to a gene: 5. CDR3 sequence: CASSSQGLDYGYTF. Here the CDR3 DNA reads TGTGCCAGCAGCTCACAGGGGTTGGACTATGGCTACACCTTC. The whole variable domain, filled in from reference TRBV13 and TRBJ1-2, reads AAGVIQSPRHLIKEKRETATLKCYPIPRHDTVYWYQQGPGQDPQFLISFYEKMQSDKGSIPDRFSAQQFSDYHSELNMSSLELGDSALYFCASSSQGLDYGYTFGSGTRLTVV.

The V and J genes are TRBV9 and TRBJ2-3, with 11 bases fitting TRBD2. The CDR3 has 18 residues. CDR1 SGDLS and CDR2 YYNGEE come from the germline V gene. The J segment lost 2 bases and the V segment lost 7 bases, leaving 15 bases of the junction unmatched. CDR3 amino acids: CASSSPGTSGSFTDTQYF. Written as DNA, the CDR3 is TGTGCCAGCTCCTCCCCCGGAACTAGCGGGAGCTTCACAGATACGCAGTATTTT.

V is TRBV12-5 and J is TRBJ2-2; 10 bases match TRBD1. Germline V gives CDR1 LGHNT, CDR2 FRNRAP. The CDR3 has 19 amino acids. Trimming at V came to 3 bases and at J to 7 bases, leaving 17 bases not matched to a gene. CDR3 coding DNA: TGTGCTAGTGGTTTCGGGACAGGGGCAGTAGGCGGGATGGACGGGGAGCTGTTTTTT. This translates into CASGFGTGAVGGMDGELFF.

The V call is TRBV4-1, the J call TRBJ1-2; TRBD1 matches at 7 bases. The J segment lost 7 bases and the V segment lost 2 bases, leaving 10 bases of the junction unmatched. This CDR3 is built from 15 residues. Germline V gene sequence: CDR1 MGHRA, CDR2 YSYEKL. CDR3 in amino acids: CASSQYRGFAGGYTF. CDR3 nucleotide sequence: TGCGCCAGCAGCCAATACAGGGGCTTCGCCGGTGGCTACACCTTC.

The CDR3 bases are TGCGCCAGCAGCTTGCAATGGCGGGAGGAATACGAGCAGTACTTC. Its translation: CASSLQWREEYEQYF. The J gene is TRBJ2-7, the V gene TRBV5-1, with 8 bases aligning to TRBD2. Per the germline V gene, CDR1 is SGHRS and CDR2 is YFSETQ. Trimming at V came to 1 base and at J to 4 bases, leaving 7 bases not matched to a gene. The CDR3 sequence is 15 residues long.

The V call is TRBV5-1, the J call TRBJ2-7; D might be TRBD2 (5 bases). The germline gives CDR1 SGHRS, CDR2 YFSETQ. V lost 0 bases and J lost 0, with 22 bases in between. This CDR3 spans 19 amino acids. The CDR3 loop is CASSLGGVAWIRHSYEQYF. The CDR3 DNA is TGCGCCAGCAGCTTGGGTGGGGTAGCGTGGATCCGCCACTCCTACGAGCAGTACTTC.

This sequence joins TRBV5-1 and TRBJ2-7; maybe TRBD1 (6 bases). V lost 4 bases, J lost 3 bases, and 14 bases lay in between. Germline V lookup: CDR1 SGHRS, CDR2 YFSETQ. This CDR3 contains 14 residues. In DNA, the CDR3 is TGCGCCAGCAGCCCCGAGGGGGATCTCTACGAGCAGTACTTC. This encodes CASSPEGDLYEQYF.

This chain uses TRBV6-4 with TRBJ1-5; possibly TRBD1 for D (6 bases). Trimming cost V 7 bases and J 3 bases, with 25 bases left between them. Germline V gene sequence: CDR1 MRHNA, CDR2 SNTAGT. The CDR3 extends over 18 amino acids. The CDR3 nucleotides are TGTGCCAGCAACTTGAGGGGGGGTCAGGTGAAGCCCAATCAGCCCCAGCATTTT. It encodes CASNLRGGQVKPNQPQHF.

This clone was recorded once. The germline gene is not matched at one end of the junction; a read error may be the cause. This chain connects TRBV28 to TRBJ2-3; 13 nucleotides align to TRBD2. The CDR3 runs 18 residues. Looked up from germline, CDR1 is MDHEN and CDR2 is SYDVKM. This CDR3 reads CASSRTSGRLASIDTQYF. The CDR3 DNA reads as TGTGCCAGCAGCCGGACTAGCGGGAGACTAGCTAGCATAGATACGCAGTATTTT.

This clone came up once. This sequence joins TRBV25-1 and TRBJ1-2, with 9 bases that match TRBD1. Per germline, CDR1 MGHDK and CDR2 SYGVNS. V lost 3 bases and J lost 7; bases outside the gene matches: 9. There are 15 residues in the CDR3. The CDR3 DNA is TGTGCCAGCAGTGACCCGGGGACAGGGACGGGTGGCTACACCTTC. This encodes CASSDPGTGTGGYTF.